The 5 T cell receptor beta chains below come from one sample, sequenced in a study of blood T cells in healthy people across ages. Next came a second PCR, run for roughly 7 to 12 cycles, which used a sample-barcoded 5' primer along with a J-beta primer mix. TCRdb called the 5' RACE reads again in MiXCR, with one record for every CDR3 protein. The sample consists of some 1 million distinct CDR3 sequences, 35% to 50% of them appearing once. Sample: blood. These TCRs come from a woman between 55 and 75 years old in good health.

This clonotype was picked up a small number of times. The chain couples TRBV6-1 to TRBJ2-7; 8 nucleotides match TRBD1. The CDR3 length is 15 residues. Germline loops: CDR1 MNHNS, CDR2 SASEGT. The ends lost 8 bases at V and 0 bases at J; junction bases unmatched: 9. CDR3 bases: TGTGCCAGCTCAACAGGGGGGAAGAGCTCCTACGAGCAGTACTTC. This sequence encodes CASSTGGKSSYEQYF.

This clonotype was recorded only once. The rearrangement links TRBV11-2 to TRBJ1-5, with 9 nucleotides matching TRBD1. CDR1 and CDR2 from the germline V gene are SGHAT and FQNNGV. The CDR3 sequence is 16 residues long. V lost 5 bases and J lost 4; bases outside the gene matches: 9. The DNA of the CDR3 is TGTGCCAGCAGCCATATCCTCGGGACAGGGAATCAGCCCCAGCATTTT. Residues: CASSHILGTGNQPQHF.

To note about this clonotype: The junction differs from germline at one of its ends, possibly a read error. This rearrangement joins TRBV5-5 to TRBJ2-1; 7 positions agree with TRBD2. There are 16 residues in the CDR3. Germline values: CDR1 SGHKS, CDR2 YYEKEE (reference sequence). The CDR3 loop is CASTQLAGAVYKEQFF. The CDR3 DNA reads TGTGCCAGCACCCAACTGGCGGGAGCGGTGTACAAGGAGCAGTTCTTC.

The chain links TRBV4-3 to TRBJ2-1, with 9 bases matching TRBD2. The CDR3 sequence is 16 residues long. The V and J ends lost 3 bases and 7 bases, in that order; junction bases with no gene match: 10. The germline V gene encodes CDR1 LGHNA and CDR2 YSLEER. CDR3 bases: TGCGCCAGCAGCCAGAAGTTGCGGGGGGGCCATAATGAGCAGTTCTTC. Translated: CASSQKLRGGHNEQFF.

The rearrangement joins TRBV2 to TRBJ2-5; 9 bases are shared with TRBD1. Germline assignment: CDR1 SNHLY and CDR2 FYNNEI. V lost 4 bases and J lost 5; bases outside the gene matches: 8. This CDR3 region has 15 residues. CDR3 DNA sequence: TGTGCCAGCAGTGGTAACAGGGGGCCCGGGGAGACCCAGTACTTC. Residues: CASSGNRGPGETQYF.